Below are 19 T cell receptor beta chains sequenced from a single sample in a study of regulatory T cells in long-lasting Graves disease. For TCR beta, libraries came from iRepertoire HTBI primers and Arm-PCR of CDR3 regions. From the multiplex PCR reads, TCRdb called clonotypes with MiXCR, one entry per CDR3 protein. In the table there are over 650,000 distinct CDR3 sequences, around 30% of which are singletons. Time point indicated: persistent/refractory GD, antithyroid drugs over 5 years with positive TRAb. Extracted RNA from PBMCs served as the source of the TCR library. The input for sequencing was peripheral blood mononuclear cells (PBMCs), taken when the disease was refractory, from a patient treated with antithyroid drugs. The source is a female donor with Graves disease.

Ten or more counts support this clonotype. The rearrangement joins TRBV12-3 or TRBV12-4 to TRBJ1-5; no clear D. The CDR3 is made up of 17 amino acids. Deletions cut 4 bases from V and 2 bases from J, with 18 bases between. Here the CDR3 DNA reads TGTGCCAGCAGTTGGGGAAGAAGGGCAGGACGCAATCAGCCCCAGCATTTT. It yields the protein CASSWGRRAGRNQPQHF.

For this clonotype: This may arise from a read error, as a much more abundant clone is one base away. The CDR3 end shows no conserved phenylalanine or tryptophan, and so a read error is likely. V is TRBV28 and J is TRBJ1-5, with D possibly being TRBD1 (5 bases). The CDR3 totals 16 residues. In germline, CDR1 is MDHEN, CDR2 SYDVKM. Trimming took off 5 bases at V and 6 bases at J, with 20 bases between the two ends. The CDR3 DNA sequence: TGTGCCAGCAGTACTCCTCAGTGGGGGGTAGTTCAGCCCCAGCATTCT. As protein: CASSTPQWGVVQPQHS.

The CDR3 region is CAWKARVGTEAFF. The CDR3 DNA sequence: TGTGCCTGGAAGGCCAGGGTCGGCACTGAAGCTTTCTTT. The V and J genes are TRBV30 and TRBJ1-1, with D possibly being TRBD1 (5 bases). CDR1 is GTSNPN and CDR2 is SVGIG in the germline V gene (reference sequence). This CDR3 region has 13 residues. V was cut by 4 bases and J by 4 bases, with 13 bases left in between.

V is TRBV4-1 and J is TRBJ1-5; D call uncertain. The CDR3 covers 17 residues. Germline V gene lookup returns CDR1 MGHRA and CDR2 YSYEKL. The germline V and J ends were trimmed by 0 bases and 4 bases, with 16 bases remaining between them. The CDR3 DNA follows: TGCGCCAGCAGCCAAGATAGGCTGATCTTCGATAATCAGCCCCAGCATTTT. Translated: CASSQDRLIFDNQPQHF.

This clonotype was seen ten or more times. CDR3 protein: CASSEYDDQPQHF. CDR3 DNA sequence: TGTGCCAGCAGTGAATACGACGATCAGCCCCAGCATTTT. The chain uses TRBV25-1 and TRBJ1-5; D unclear. The V gene lost 0 bases and the J gene lost 5 bases, with 5 bases spanning the gap. The length of the CDR3 is 13 residues. CDR1 is MGHDK and CDR2 is SYGVNS in the germline V gene.

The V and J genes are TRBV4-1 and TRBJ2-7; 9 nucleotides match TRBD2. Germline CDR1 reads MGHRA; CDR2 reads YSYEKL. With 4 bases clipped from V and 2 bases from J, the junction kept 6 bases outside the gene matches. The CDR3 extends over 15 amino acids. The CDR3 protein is CASSPAGGKAYEQYF. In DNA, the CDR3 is TGCGCCAGCAGCCCAGCGGGAGGAAAAGCCTACGAGCAGTACTTC.

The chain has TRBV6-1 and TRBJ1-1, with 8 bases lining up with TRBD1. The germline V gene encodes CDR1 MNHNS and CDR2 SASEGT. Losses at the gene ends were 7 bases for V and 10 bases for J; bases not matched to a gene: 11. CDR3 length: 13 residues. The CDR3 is CASIIQQGGAAFF. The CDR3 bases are TGTGCCAGCATTATCCAACAGGGGGGAGCAGCTTTCTTT.

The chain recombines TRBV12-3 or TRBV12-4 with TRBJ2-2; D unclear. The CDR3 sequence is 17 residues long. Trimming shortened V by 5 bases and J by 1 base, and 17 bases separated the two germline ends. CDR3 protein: CASSNRPGRQNTGELFF. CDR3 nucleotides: TGTGCCAGCAGTAATCGTCCCGGGCGCCAGAACACCGGGGAGCTGTTTTTT.

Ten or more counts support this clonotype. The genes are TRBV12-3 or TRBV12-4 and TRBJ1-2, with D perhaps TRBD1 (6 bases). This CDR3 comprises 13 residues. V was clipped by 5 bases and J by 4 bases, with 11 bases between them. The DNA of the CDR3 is TGTGCCAGCAGTCCACAGGGCACCTATGGCTACACCTTC. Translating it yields CASSPQGTYGYTF.

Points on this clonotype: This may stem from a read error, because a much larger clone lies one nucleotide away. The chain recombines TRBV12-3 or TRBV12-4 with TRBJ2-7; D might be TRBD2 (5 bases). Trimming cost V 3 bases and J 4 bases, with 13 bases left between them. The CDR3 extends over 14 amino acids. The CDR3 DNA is TGTGCCAGCAGTTTTAGCGAGTCCGGGTACGAGCAGTACTTC. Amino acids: CASSFSESGYEQYF.

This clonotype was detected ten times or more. The CDR3: CASSRDRARTGELFF. The CDR3 DNA sequence: TGTGCCAGCAGCCGAGACAGGGCTCGTACCGGGGAGCTGTTTTTT. V gene TRBV6-1 combines with J gene TRBJ2-2, with 7 bases that match TRBD1. After removal of 6 bases from V and 5 bases from J, the junction contained 9 bases not matched to a gene. The CDR3 has 15 amino acids. The V gene's germline CDR1 is MNHNS and CDR2 SASEGT.

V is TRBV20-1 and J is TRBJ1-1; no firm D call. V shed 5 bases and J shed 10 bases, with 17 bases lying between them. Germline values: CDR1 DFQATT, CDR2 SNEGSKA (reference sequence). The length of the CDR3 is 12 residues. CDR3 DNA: TGCAGTGCTGGTACTTTCGCCTCCCCAGCTTTCTTT. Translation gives CSAGTFASPAFF.

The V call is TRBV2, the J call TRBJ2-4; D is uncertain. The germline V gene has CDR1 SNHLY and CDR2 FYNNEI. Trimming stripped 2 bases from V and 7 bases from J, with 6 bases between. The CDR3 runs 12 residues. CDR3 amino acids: CASSESGNIQYF. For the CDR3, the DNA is TGTGCCAGCAGTGAATCTGGGAACATTCAGTACTTC.

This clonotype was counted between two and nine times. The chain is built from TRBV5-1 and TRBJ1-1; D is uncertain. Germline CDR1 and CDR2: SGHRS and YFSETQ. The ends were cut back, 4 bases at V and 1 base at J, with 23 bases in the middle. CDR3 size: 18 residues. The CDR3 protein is CASSPPRIGVGENTEAFF. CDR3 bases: TGCGCCAGCAGCCCGCCACGTATCGGGGTGGGAGAGAACACTGAAGCTTTCTTT.

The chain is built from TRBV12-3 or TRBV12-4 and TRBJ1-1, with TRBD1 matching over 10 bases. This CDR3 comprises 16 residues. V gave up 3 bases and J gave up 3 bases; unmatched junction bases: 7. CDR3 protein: CASSFRQGAGDTEAFF. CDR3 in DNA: TGTGCCAGCAGTTTCCGACAGGGGGCTGGGGACACTGAAGCTTTCTTT.

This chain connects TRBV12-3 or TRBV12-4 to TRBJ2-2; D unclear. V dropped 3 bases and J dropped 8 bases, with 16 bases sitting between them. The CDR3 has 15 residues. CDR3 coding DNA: TGTGCCAGCAGTTTTAACACCATATGGGGAGGGGAGCTGTTTTTT. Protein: CASSFNTIWGGELFF.

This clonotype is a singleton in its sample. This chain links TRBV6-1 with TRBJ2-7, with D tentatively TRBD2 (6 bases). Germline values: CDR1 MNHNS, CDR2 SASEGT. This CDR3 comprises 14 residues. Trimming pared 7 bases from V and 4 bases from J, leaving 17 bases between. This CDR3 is CASTHTRGSYEQYF. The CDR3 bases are TGTGCCAGCACCCACACCCGGGGGTCATACGAGCAGTACTTC.

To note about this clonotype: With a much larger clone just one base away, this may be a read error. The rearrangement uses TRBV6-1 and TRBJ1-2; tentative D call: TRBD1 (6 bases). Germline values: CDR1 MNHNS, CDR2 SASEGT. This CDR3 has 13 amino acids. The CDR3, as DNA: TGTGCCAGCAGTATACAGGGCAACTGTGGCTACACCTTC. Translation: CASSIQGNCGYTF.

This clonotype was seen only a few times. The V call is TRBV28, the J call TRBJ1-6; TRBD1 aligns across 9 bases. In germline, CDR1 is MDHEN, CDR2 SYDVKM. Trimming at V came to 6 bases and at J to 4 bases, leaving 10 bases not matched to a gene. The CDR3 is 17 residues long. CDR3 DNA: TGTGCCAGCAGGCGCCACAGGGGGCAGGAATATAATTCACCCCTCCACTTT. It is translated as CASRRHRGQEYNSPLHF.